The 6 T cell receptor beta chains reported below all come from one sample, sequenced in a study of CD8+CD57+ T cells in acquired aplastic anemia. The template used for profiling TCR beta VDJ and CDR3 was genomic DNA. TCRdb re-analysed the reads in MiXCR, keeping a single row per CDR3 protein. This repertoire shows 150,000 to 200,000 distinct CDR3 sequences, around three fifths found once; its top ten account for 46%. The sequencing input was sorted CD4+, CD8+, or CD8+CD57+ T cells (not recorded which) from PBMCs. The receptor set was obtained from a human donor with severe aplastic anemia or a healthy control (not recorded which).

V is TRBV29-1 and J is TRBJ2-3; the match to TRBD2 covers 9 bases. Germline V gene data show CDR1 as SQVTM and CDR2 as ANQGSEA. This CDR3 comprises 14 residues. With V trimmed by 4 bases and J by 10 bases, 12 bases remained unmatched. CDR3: CSVVGVVAGVAQYF. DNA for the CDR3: TGCAGCGTTGTGGGGGTGGTAGCGGGAGTTGCGCAGTATTTT.

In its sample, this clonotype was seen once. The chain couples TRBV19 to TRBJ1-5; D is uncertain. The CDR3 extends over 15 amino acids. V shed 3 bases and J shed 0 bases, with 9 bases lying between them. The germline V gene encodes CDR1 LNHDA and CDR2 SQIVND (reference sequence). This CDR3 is CASSISSNSNQPQHF. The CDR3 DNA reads TGTGCCAGTAGTATTTCCAGCAATAGCAATCAGCCCCAGCATTTT.

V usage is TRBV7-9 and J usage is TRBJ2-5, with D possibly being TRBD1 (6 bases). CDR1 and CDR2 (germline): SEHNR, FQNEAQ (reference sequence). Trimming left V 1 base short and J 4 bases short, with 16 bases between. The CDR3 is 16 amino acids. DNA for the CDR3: TGTGCCAGCAGCTTAGGGGACATGGGGCTAGGAGAGACCCAGTACTTC. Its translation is CASSLGDMGLGETQYF. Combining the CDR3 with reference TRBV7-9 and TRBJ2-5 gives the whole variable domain DTGVSQNPRHKITKRGQNVTFRCDPISEHNRLYWYRQTLGQGPEFLTYFQNEAQLEKSRLLSDRFSAERPKGSFSTLEIQRTEQGDSAMYLCASSLGDMGLGETQYFGPGTRLLVL.

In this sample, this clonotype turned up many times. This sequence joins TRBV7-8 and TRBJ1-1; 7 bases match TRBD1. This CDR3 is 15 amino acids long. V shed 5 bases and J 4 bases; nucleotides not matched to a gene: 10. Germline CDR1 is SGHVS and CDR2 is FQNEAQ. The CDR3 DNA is TGTGCCAGCAGCCCCGACGGGACAGAGGGCACTGAAGCTTTCTTT. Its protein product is CASSPDGTEGTEAFF.

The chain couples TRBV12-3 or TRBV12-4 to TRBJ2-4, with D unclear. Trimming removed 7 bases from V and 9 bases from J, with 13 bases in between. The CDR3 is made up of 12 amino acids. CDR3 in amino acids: CASTIPHGIQYF. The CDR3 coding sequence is TGTGCCAGCACCATCCCACATGGCATTCAGTACTTC.

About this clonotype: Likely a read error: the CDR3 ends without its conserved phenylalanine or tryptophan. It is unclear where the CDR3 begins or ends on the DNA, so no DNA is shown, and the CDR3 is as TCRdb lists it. CDR3 region: CAINELATDTRYL. The chain recombines TRBV10-3 with TRBJ2-3. Germline assignment: CDR1 ENHRY and CDR2 SYGVKD. The CDR3 contains 13 residues when both ends are counted.